One and the same sample provided the 22 T cell receptor beta chains below, sequenced in a study of beta chain features in type 1 diabetes. TCRB transcripts that were expressed got sequenced, as all of the isolated RNA had been reverse transcribed. Only in-frame clones appear in the TCRdb table, and some are missing; sequencing was by immunoSEQ multiplex PCR. The profile shows hundreds of thousands of clones, 14% of them singletons. The sample comprised central memory CD4+ T cells from blood. The receptor source for this set is a man aged 25 to 40 in good health.

The CDR3 loop reads CASSPGLAGGLSRQFF. CDR3 in DNA: TGTGCCAGCAGCCCCGGGCTAGCGGGAGGTCTCTCCCGGCAGTTCTTC. The J gene is TRBJ2-1, the V gene TRBV7-8; 11 nucleotides line up with TRBD2. CDR3 size: 16 residues. Germline assignment: CDR1 SGHVS and CDR2 FQNEAQ. With 5 bases clipped from V and 12 bases from J, the junction kept 15 bases outside the gene matches.

This clone has only a few counts. The J gene is TRBJ2-5, the V gene TRBV7-2, with TRBD2 matching over 11 bases. The J call is uncertain, as TRBJ2-7 better fits the DNA end. Per germline, CDR1 SGHTA and CDR2 FQGNSA. The CDR3 runs to 17 residues. The CDR3 nucleotides read TGTGCCAGCAGCTTAGGACTAGCGGGGACCCACTCCTACGAGCAGTACTTC. It is translated as CASSLGLAGTHSYEQYF.

The sample holds one count of this clone. This chain joins TRBV7-2 and TRBJ2-5, with D maybe TRBD2 (6 bases). V lost 0 bases, J lost 4 bases, and 12 bases lay in between. This CDR3 is 15 amino acids long. Germline V gene data show CDR1 as SGHTA and CDR2 as FQGNSA. The CDR3 coding sequence is TGTGCCAGCAGCTTAGCGATCAGTAGCGGAGAGACCCAGTACTTC. The encoded protein is CASSLAISSGETQYF. Full variable domain (missing parts from reference TRBV7-2 and TRBJ2-5): GAGVSQSPSNKVTEKGKDVELRCDPISGHTALYWYRQSLGQGLEFLIYFQGNSAPDKSGLPSDRFSAERTGGSVSTLTIQRTQQEDSAVYLCASSLAISSGETQYFGPGTRLLVL.

Remarks on this clone: Additional DNA sequences in this sample encode the identical CDR3. This chain's CDR3 is CASSSGGETQYF. The DNA for the CDR3 is TGTGCCAGCAGCTCCGGTGGGGAGACCCAGTACTTC. The chain couples TRBV7-2 to TRBJ2-5; D is unclear. The CDR3 sequence is 12 residues long. V lost 4 bases, J lost 5 bases, and 8 bases lay in between. CDR1 is SGHTA, CDR2 FQGNSA, per germline.

The chain carries TRBV28 and TRBJ1-1; 9 nucleotides align to TRBD1. The germline V gene has CDR1 MDHEN and CDR2 SYDVKM. Germline trimming cut 2 bases from V and 8 bases from J; bases unmatched to any gene: 6. CDR3 size: 14 residues. In DNA form, the CDR3 reads TGTGCCAGCAGTTTAACGGACAGGGGACTGGAAGCTTTCTTT. This encodes CASSLTDRGLEAFF.

This clone was found a few times. This rearrangement joins TRBV7-3 to TRBJ1-2; 12 bases map to TRBD1. The CDR3 sequence is 14 residues long. Trimming cost V 3 bases and J 8 bases; bases outside gene matches: 4. Germline V lookup: CDR1 SGHTA, CDR2 FQGTGA. In DNA form, the CDR3 reads TGTGCCAGCAGCTTGTCCGGGACAGGGGGCGGCTACACCTTC. It specifies CASSLSGTGGGYTF.

The chain recombines TRBV7-2 with TRBJ2-7, with 8 bases matching TRBD2. Germline CDR1 and CDR2: SGHTA and FQGNSA. Trimming cost V 5 bases and J 0 bases; bases outside gene matches: 3. The length of the CDR3 is 14 residues. The CDR3 region is CASSRAGASYEQYF. Written as DNA, the CDR3 is TGTGCCAGCAGCCGAGCGGGGGCCTCCTACGAGCAGTACTTC.

The chain couples TRBV10-2 to TRBJ1-6; D possibly corresponds to TRBD1 (5 bases). Germline CDR1 is WSHSY and CDR2 is SAAADI. This CDR3 has 15 residues. The germline V and J ends were trimmed by 1 base and 8 bases, with 12 bases remaining between them. In DNA, the CDR3 is TGCGCCAGCAGTGAGTTCGGGGGAAACGATTCACCCCTCCACTTT. Protein sequence: CASSEFGGNDSPLHF.

This clone was observed a handful of times. The chain links TRBV5-4 to TRBJ1-4; D is unclear. Looked up from germline, CDR1 is SGHNT and CDR2 is YYREEE (reference sequence). The germline V and J ends were trimmed by 4 bases and 6 bases, with 16 bases remaining between them. The CDR3 has 15 residues. In DNA, the CDR3 is TGTGCCAGCAGCACCCAACACTATTCGGATGAAAAACTGTTTTTT. Protein sequence: CASSTQHYSDEKLFF.

The J gene is TRBJ2-7, the V gene TRBV5-6; possibly TRBD2 for D (6 bases). The germline V gene encodes CDR1 SGHDT and CDR2 YYEEEE. Trimming took off 2 bases at V and 5 bases at J, with 11 bases between the two ends. The CDR3 spans 13 residues. The CDR3, as DNA: TGTGCCAGCAGCTTCGGAGGGAGTGACGAGCAGTACGTC. Translating gives CASSFGGSDEQYV.

The V and J genes are TRBV27 and TRBJ2-1; 10 positions agree with TRBD2. Germline CDR1 reads MNHEY; CDR2 reads SMNVEV (reference sequence). V was clipped by 3 bases and J by 6 bases; unmatched bases: 5. The CDR3 spans 15 residues. CDR3 sequence (DNA): TGTGCCAGCAGTTTGAGCGGGGGGGCTATCAATGAGCAGTTCTTC. This encodes CASSLSGGAINEQFF.

This clone was detected a few times. CDR3 residues: CASSSLHGQGGNIQYF. The CDR3 nucleotides are TGTGCCAGCAGCTCCTTACACGGACAGGGGGGGAACATTCAGTACTTC. J is TRBJ2-4 and V is TRBV13; 10 nucleotides line up with TRBD1. V was pared by 4 bases and J by 7 bases, with 10 bases of the junction left unmatched. The CDR3 consists of 16 residues. Germline loops: CDR1 PRHDT, CDR2 FYEKMQ (reference sequence). Looking up the rest from reference TRBV13 and TRBJ2-4 gives the full variable domain: AAGVIQSPRHLIKEKRETATLKCYPIPRHDTVYWYQQGPGQDPQFLISFYEKMQSDKGSIPDRFSAQQFSDYHSELNMSSLELGDSALYFCASSSLHGQGGNIQYFGAGTRLSVL.

This clone was detected only a few times. The V and J genes are TRBV4-3 and TRBJ2-1; D is possibly TRBD2 (6 bases). This CDR3 region has 15 residues. Trimming took off 0 bases at V and 3 bases at J, with 9 bases between the two ends. Germline V gives CDR1 LGHNA, CDR2 YSLEER. CDR3 coding DNA: TGCGCCAGCAGCCAAGACGGGAGCAGCTACAATGAGCAGTTCTTC. It encodes CASSQDGSSYNEQFF.

In its sample, this clone was seen a few times. The rearrangement uses TRBV6-8 and TRBJ2-7, with TRBD2 as a possible D gene (5 bases). The CDR3 length is 13 residues. Trimming took off 6 bases at V and 5 bases at J, with 14 bases between the two ends. Germline V gives CDR1 MNHGY, CDR2 SAAAGT. CDR3: CASRLDNLHEQYV. In nucleotides, the CDR3 is TGTGCCAGCAGACTAGACAATCTCCACGAGCAGTACGTC.

This chain uses TRBV5-6 with TRBJ1-2; possibly TRBD1 for D (5 bases). Between the trimmed V and J ends, which lost 0 bases and 8 bases, there was a span of 17 bases. The CDR3 length is 15 residues. The germline V gene has CDR1 SGHDT and CDR2 YYEEEE. The CDR3 DNA follows: TGTGCCAGCAGCTTGGCGGGGGTCGGCATTAACGGCTACACCTTC. Its translation is CASSLAGVGINGYTF.

The rearrangement uses TRBV29-1 and TRBJ2-7; a possible D gene is TRBD2 (5 bases). The CDR3 is made up of 13 amino acids. Germline loops: CDR1 SQVTM, CDR2 ANQGSEA. The V gene lost 4 bases and the J gene lost 5 bases, with 15 bases spanning the gap. The DNA for the CDR3 is TGCAGCGTTGTAACGGGGTCGGTGAACGAGCAGTACTTC. The encoded protein is CSVVTGSVNEQYF.

This clone was seen a handful of times. The V call is TRBV19, the J call TRBJ2-2; possibly TRBD2 for D (5 bases). Germline values: CDR1 LNHDA, CDR2 SQIVND (reference sequence). The V and J ends lost 8 bases and 6 bases respectively, with 19 bases between them. This CDR3 comprises 15 residues. CDR3 sequence reads: CASREGHYRAGELFF. For the CDR3, the DNA is TGTGCCAGTCGAGAGGGTCACTACCGCGCCGGGGAGCTGTTTTTT.

The rearrangement joins TRBV7-9 to TRBJ2-7; 12 nucleotides agree with TRBD1. V shed 4 bases, J shed 9 bases, and the junction held 7 bases outside the gene matches. Germline CDR1 and CDR2: SEHNR and FQNEAQ (reference sequence). CDR3 length equals 14 residues. CDR3 region: CASSSGTGGLRQYF. CDR3 nucleotide sequence: TGTGCCAGCAGCTCCGGGACAGGGGGCCTAAGGCAGTACTTC.

In its sample, this clone was seen a few times. The chain carries TRBV5-4 and TRBJ2-7; D could derive from TRBD1 or TRBD2 (5 bases each). The CDR3 runs to 14 residues. The germline V gene has CDR1 SGHNT and CDR2 YYREEE (reference sequence). V dropped 0 bases and J dropped 2 bases, with 9 bases sitting between them. CDR3 DNA sequence: TGTGCCAGCAGCTTGGTGGGGGTCCCCTACGAGCAGTACTTC. Encoded protein: CASSLVGVPYEQYF.

This clone was seen only a few times. The chain carries TRBV29-1 and TRBJ2-3, with a tentative D call TRBD1 (5 bases). CDR3 length: 13 residues. CDR1 is SQVTM and CDR2 is ANQGSEA in the germline V gene. The V end was cut by 3 bases, the J end by 9 bases, with 16 bases between. CDR3 bases: TGCAGCGTTGAGGTCCAGGGTGGGGCGACGCAGTATTTT. It is translated as CSVEVQGGATQYF.

The chain uses TRBV9 and TRBJ1-2, with D tentatively TRBD1 (6 bases). CDR1 is SGDLS and CDR2 is YYNGEE in the germline V gene. V lost 0 bases and J 6 bases, leaving 12 bases between the germline ends. The length of the CDR3 is 14 residues. The DNA of the CDR3 is TGTGCCAGCAGCGTAGCGCCGGGACATCATGGCTACACCTTC. Translation: CASSVAPGHHGYTF.

Only a few counts were recorded for this clone. The chain links TRBV9 to TRBJ1-5, with D unresolved. V was clipped by 1 base and J by 6 bases, with 11 bases between them. The CDR3 length is 14 residues. CDR1 is SGDLS, CDR2 YYNGEE, per germline. As DNA, the CDR3 is TGTGCCAGCAGCGTAACGGCCCTAGGTCAGCCCCAGCATTTT. Translated: CASSVTALGQPQHF.